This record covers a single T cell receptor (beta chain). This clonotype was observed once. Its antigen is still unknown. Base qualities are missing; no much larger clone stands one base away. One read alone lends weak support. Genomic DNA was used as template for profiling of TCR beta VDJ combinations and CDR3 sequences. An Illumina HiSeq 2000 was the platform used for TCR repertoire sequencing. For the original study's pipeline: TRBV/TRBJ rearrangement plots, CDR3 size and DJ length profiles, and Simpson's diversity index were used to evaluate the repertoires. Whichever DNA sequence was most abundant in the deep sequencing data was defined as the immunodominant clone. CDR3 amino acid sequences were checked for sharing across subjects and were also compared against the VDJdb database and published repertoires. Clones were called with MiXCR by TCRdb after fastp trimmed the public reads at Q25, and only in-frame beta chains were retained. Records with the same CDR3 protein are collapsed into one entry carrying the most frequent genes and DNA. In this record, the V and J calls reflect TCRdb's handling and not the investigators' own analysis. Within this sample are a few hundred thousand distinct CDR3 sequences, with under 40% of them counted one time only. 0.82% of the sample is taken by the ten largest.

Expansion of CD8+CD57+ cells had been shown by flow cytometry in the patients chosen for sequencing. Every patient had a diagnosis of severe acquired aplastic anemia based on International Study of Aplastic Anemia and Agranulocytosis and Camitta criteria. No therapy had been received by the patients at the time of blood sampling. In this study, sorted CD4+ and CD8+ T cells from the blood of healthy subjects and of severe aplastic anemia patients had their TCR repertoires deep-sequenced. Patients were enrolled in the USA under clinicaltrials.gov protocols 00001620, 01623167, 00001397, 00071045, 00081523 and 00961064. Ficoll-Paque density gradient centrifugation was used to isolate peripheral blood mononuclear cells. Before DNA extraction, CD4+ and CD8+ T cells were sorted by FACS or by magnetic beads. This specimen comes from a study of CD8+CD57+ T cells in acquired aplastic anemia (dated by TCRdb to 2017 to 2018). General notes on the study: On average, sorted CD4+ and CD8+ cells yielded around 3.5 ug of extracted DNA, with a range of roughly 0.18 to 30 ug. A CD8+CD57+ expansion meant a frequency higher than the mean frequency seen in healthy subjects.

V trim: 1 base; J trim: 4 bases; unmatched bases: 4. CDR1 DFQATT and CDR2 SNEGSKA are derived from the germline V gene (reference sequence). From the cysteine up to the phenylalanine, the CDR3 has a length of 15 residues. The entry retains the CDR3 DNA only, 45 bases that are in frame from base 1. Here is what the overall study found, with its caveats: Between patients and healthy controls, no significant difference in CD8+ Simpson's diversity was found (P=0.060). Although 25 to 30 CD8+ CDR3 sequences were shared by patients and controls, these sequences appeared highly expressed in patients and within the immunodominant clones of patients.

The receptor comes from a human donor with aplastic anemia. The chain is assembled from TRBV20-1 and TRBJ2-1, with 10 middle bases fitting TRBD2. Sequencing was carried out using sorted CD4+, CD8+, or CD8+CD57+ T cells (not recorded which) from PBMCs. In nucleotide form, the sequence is TGCAGTGCTAGAGGGCTAGCGGGGGATTACAATGAGCAGTTCTTC. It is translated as CSARGLAGDYNEQFF.